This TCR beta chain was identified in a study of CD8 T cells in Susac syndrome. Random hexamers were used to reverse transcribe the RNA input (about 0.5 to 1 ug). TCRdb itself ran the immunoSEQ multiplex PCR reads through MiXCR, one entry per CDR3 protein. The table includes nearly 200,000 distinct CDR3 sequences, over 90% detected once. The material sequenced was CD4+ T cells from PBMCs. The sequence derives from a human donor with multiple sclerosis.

CDR3 region: CASSFGRQRTDTQYF. The CDR3 DNA reads TGTGCCAGCAGTTTCGGTAGACAACGCACAGATACGCAGTATTTT. J is TRBJ2-3 and V is TRBV12-3 or TRBV12-4; D unresolved. V was trimmed by 3 bases and J by 1 base, leaving 11 bases between them. CDR3 length: 15 amino acids.